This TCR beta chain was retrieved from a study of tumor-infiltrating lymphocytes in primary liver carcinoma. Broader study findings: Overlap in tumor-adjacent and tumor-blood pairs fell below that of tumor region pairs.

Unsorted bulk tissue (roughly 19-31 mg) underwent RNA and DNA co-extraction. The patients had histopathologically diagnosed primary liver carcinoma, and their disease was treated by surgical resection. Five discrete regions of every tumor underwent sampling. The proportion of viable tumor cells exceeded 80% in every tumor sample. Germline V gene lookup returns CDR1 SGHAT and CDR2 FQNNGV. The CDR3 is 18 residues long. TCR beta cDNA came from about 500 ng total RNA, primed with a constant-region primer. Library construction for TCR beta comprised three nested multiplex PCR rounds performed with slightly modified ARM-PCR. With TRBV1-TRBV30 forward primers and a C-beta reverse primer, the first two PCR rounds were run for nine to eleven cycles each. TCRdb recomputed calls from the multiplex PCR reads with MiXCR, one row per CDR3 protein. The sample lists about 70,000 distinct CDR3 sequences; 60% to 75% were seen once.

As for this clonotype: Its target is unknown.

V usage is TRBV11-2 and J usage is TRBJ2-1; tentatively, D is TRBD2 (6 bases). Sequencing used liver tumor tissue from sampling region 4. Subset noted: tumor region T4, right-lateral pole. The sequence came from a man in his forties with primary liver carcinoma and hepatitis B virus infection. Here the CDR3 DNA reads TGTGCTAGCGGCTTCGACCCTAGGAGGACCGGGAGTTTCAATGAGCAGTTCTTC. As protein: CASGFDPRRTGSFNEQFF. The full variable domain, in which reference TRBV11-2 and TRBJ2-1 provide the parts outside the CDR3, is EAGVAQSPRYKIIEKRQSVAFWCNPISGHATLYWYQQILGQGPKLLIQFQNNGVVDDSQLPKDRFSAERLKGVDSTLKIQPAKLEDSAVYLCASGFDPRRTGSFNEQFFGPGTRLTVL.